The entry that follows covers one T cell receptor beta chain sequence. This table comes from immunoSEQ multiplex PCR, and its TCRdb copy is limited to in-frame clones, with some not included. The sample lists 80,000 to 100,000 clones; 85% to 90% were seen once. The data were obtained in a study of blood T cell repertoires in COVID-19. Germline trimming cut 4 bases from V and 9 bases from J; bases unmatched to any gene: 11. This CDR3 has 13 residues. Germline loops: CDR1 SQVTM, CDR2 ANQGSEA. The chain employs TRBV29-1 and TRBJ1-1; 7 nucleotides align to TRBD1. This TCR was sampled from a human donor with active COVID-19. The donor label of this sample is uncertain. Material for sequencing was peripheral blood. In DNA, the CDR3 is TGCAGCGTTGTTGTCAGGGGGAACCTCAAAGCTTTCTTT. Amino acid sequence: CSVVVRGNLKAFF. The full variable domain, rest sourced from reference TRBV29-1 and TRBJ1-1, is SAVISQKPSRDICQRGTSLTIQCQVDSQVTMMFWYRQQPGQSLTLIATANQGSEATYESGFVIDKFPISRPNLTFSTLTVSNMSPEDSSIYLCSVVVRGNLKAFFGQGTRLTVV.